The 25 T cell receptor beta chains presented below share a single source sample, sequenced in a study of shared clonotypes between healthy human individuals (dated by TCRdb to the early 2020s). The receptor library was made with the immunoSEQ multiplex PCR assay. TCRdb re-hosts the immuneACCESS table, in-frame sequences only. Its copies lack some clones; in the studies checked, an unresolved V gene accounts for under half of them, and the cause for the rest is not known. The sample includes approximately 2,000,000 clones, with 90% to 95% observed a single time. The top ten clonotypes cover about 1.6% of the sample. For the CD8 naive samples, CD45RO-negative cells were positively selected for CCR7, yielding a CD45RA+CCR7+ population from which TemRA cells were excluded. The sequenced sample consisted of naive CD8+ T cells from PBMCs. Taken with the paper, the label for cell subset or site translates to: CD45RA+CCR7+. Receptor source: a man between 18 and 35 years old in good health. Some clones in this sample may be carry-over from other donors' samples.

The chain employs TRBV5-5 and TRBJ1-1, with 12 bases that match TRBD1. CDR1 and CDR2 from the germline V gene are SGHKS and YYEKEE (reference sequence). CDR3 length: 17 residues. With V trimmed by 0 bases and J by 0 bases, 3 bases remained unmatched. In nucleotides, the CDR3 is TGTGCCAGCAGCTTGGGTGGGACAGGGGGCTTGAACACTGAAGCTTTCTTT. Translating it yields CASSLGGTGGLNTEAFF.

This clone has a handful of counts. This chain's CDR3 is CASSPTLSNQPQHF. The CDR3 DNA sequence: TGTGCCAGCAGTCCCACACTTAGCAATCAGCCCCAGCATTTT. The chain couples TRBV27 to TRBJ1-5; no firm D call. Trimming shortened V by 5 bases and J by 0 bases, and 8 bases separated the two germline ends. Germline CDR1 is MNHEY and CDR2 is SMNVEV (reference sequence). The CDR3 sequence is 14 residues long.

V and J are TRBV27 and TRBJ2-7; no clear D. The V end lost 8 bases, the J end lost 6 bases, and 17 bases lay between the germline ends. This CDR3 is built from 13 residues. Germline V gene data show CDR1 as MNHEY and CDR2 as SMNVEV (reference sequence). DNA of the CDR3: TGTGCCAGCGGGGAACAAAGGGTGGGCGAGCAGTACTTC. It specifies CASGEQRVGEQYF.

The gene calls are TRBV9 and TRBJ2-3; 10 bases agree with TRBD1. V gave up 3 bases and J gave up 4 bases; unmatched junction bases: 11. The CDR3 is 17 residues long. Germline V gives CDR1 SGDLS, CDR2 YYNGEE. The DNA for the CDR3 is TGTGCCAGCAGCGCACGACCAGGGACAGGGGTATCAGATACGCAGTATTTT. Residues: CASSARPGTGVSDTQYF.

This sequence joins TRBV30 and TRBJ2-3; the D is unclear. Germline CDR1 and CDR2: GTSNPN and SVGIG (reference sequence). CDR3 length: 16 amino acids. V dropped 1 base and J dropped 1 base, with 15 bases sitting between them. In nucleotides, the CDR3 is TGTGCCTGGAGTGAAAAGGCTTACGGAGGCACAGATACGCAGTATTTT. The encoded protein is CAWSEKAYGGTDTQYF.

V and J are TRBV6-5 and TRBJ2-5; no clear D. CDR1 is MNHEY and CDR2 is SVGAGI in the germline V gene. Deletions cut 8 bases from V and 2 bases from J, with 15 bases between. The CDR3 has 14 amino acids. In nucleotides, the CDR3 is TGTGCCAGCCACGGTAGCAGAACACAAGAGACCCAGTACTTC. It codes for CASHGSRTQETQYF.

The chain is built from TRBV7-8 and TRBJ2-3; no clear D. CDR3 size: 12 residues. CDR1 is SGHVS and CDR2 is FQNEAQ in the germline V gene. V lost 2 bases, J lost 4 bases, and 4 bases lay in between. The CDR3 DNA is TGTGCCAGCAGCTTAAGCGCAGATACGCAGTATTTT. Its translation: CASSLSADTQYF. Combining the CDR3 with reference TRBV7-8 and TRBJ2-3 gives the whole variable domain GAGVSQSPRYKVAKRGQDVALRCDPISGHVSLFWYQQALGQGPEFLTYFQNEAQLDKSGLPSDRFFAERPEGSVSTLKIQRTQQEDSAVYLCASSLSADTQYFGPGTRLTVL.

The chain is built from TRBV7-8 and TRBJ1-5, with 9 bases fitting TRBD1. J was trimmed by 4 bases and V by 4 bases; bases with no gene match: 8. The CDR3 sequence is 16 residues long. Looked up from germline, CDR1 is SGHVS and CDR2 is FQNEAQ. CDR3 sequence: CASSSYRGLSNQPQHF. Written as DNA, the CDR3 is TGTGCCAGCAGCTCATACAGGGGGCTCTCTAATCAGCCCCAGCATTTT.

The sample holds a few counts of this clone. The chain is built from TRBV14 and TRBJ1-1; D ambiguous. V was cut by 4 bases and J by 3 bases, with 9 bases left in between. The V gene's germline CDR1 is SGHDN and CDR2 FVKESK. The CDR3 has 13 residues. Here the CDR3 DNA reads TGTGCCAGCAGCCCTAATTTATACACTGAAGCTTTCTTT. Amino acids: CASSPNLYTEAFF.

The chain is built from TRBV7-6 and TRBJ2-2; weak D call: TRBD2 (5 bases). CDR3 length: 18 residues. From germline, CDR1 is SGHVS and CDR2 FNYEAQ. V shed 1 base and J shed 1 base, with 16 bases lying between them. CDR3 in DNA: TGTGCCAGCAGCTTAGAAGAGGGCCCCGAGGAGAACACCGGGGAGCTGTTTTTT. It codes for CASSLEEGPEENTGELFF.

The rearrangement links TRBV15 to TRBJ2-3, with 10 bases fitting TRBD2. V lost 3 bases to trimming and J lost 5 bases; unmatched junction nucleotides: 5. CDR1 and CDR2 from the germline V gene are LNHNV and YYDKDF (reference sequence). This CDR3 is 15 amino acids long. The CDR3 nucleotides are TGTGCCACCAGCAGCTCTAGACTAGCGGGAGATACGCAGTATTTT. Translated: CATSSSRLAGDTQYF.

Comment on this clone: Other DNA sequences in this specimen translate into the identical CDR3. This chain joins TRBV5-6 and TRBJ1-1; D remains ambiguous. This CDR3 contains 11 residues. CDR1 is SGHDT and CDR2 is YYEEEE in the germline V gene. The V end was cut by 3 bases, the J end by 2 bases, with 2 bases between. CDR3 sequence: CASSSNTEAFF. CDR3 DNA sequence: TGTGCCAGCAGCTCTAACACTGAAGCTTTCTTT. The full variable domain, in which reference TRBV5-6 and TRBJ1-1 provide the parts outside the CDR3, is DAGVTQSPTHLIKTRGQQVTLRCSPKSGHDTVSWYQQALGQGPQFIFQYYEEEERQRGNFPDRFSGHQFPNYSSELNVNALLLGDSALYLCASSSNTEAFFGQGTRLTVV.

The gene calls are TRBV28 and TRBJ2-7, with TRBD1 matching 8 bases. This CDR3 contains 17 residues. V was clipped by 6 bases and J by 2 bases; unmatched bases: 15. The germline gives CDR1 MDHEN, CDR2 SYDVKM. In DNA form, the CDR3 reads TGTGCCAGCAGACTACCCAAGGGACAGGTAGGAACCTACGAGCAGTACTTC. This encodes CASRLPKGQVGTYEQYF.

The chain uses TRBV19 and TRBJ2-3; D gene uncertain. The germline V gene has CDR1 LNHDA and CDR2 SQIVND (reference sequence). The ends were cut back, 0 bases at V and 4 bases at J, with 5 bases in the middle. The CDR3 is made up of 13 amino acids. CDR3 in amino acids: CASSIEVPDTQYF. For the CDR3, the DNA is TGTGCCAGTAGTATAGAGGTCCCAGATACGCAGTATTTT.

This clone has a single count. The chain combines TRBV5-1 with TRBJ2-1; D is tentatively TRBD1 or TRBD2 (5 bases each). CDR3 length: 14 residues. CDR1 and CDR2 (germline): SGHRS, YFSETQ. Trimming cost V 4 bases and J 2 bases, with 10 bases left between them. The CDR3, as DNA: TGCGCCAGCAGCCCAAGGGGAGCCTACAATGAGCAGTTCTTC. Its translation: CASSPRGAYNEQFF.

The genes are TRBV7-9 and TRBJ1-1; 11 bases align to TRBD1. V gave up 5 bases and J gave up 3 bases; unmatched junction bases: 8. The CDR3 extends over 16 amino acids. Germline CDR1 and CDR2: SEHNR and FQNEAQ (reference sequence). CDR3 sequence reads: CASSPRTGGLDTEAFF. For the CDR3, the DNA is TGTGCCAGCAGCCCTAGGACAGGGGGCTTGGACACTGAAGCTTTCTTT.

The chain links TRBV4-1 to TRBJ2-2, with D tentatively TRBD2 (5 bases). The CDR3 runs 16 residues. Germline values: CDR1 MGHRA, CDR2 YSYEKL. The germline V and J ends were trimmed by 2 bases and 2 bases, with 12 bases remaining between them. In DNA, the CDR3 is TGCGCCAGCAGCCAATCCGGCGGGTACAACACCGGGGAGCTGTTTTTT. Its protein product is CASSQSGGYNTGELFF.

The chain joins TRBV29-1 to TRBJ2-6, with 7 bases matching TRBD1. After removal of 1 base from V and 1 base from J, the junction contained 7 bases not matched to a gene. The CDR3 has 17 residues. CDR1 and CDR2 from the germline V gene are SQVTM and ANQGSEA. The CDR3 region has the DNA TGCAGCGTTGAAGTCGGGACAGTCTCATCTGGGGCCAACGTCCTGACTTTC. It yields the protein CSVEVGTVSSGANVLTF.

The V and J genes are TRBV28 and TRBJ2-5; D may be TRBD2 (5 bases). Deletions cut 7 bases from V and 2 bases from J, with 23 bases between. The germline V gene has CDR1 MDHEN and CDR2 SYDVKM. The CDR3 has 17 residues. The CDR3 loop is CASNPSWTEDLQETQYF. The CDR3, as DNA: TGTGCCAGCAACCCCTCATGGACGGAGGATCTTCAAGAGACCCAGTACTTC.

This chain links TRBV28 with TRBJ1-2; TRBD1 might be the D (5 bases). CDR3 size: 17 residues. Germline V gives CDR1 MDHEN, CDR2 SYDVKM. V lost 4 bases, J lost 6 bases, and 24 bases lay in between. The CDR3 reads CASSSPWEQARIDGYTF. The CDR3 nucleotides read TGTGCCAGCAGTTCCCCCTGGGAACAGGCACGGATTGATGGCTACACCTTC.

J is TRBJ2-2 and V is TRBV9; D is tentatively TRBD1 or TRBD2 (5 bases each). Germline V gene data show CDR1 as SGDLS and CDR2 as YYNGEE. The CDR3 extends over 15 amino acids. The V end was cut by 4 bases, the J end by 0 bases, with 10 bases between. The DNA for the CDR3 is TGTGCCAGCAGCTCCGGGACGGCGAACACCGGGGAGCTGTTTTTT. Its translation: CASSSGTANTGELFF.

The chain is built from TRBV11-2 and TRBJ2-7; D is unresolved. V was trimmed by 1 base and J by 2 bases, leaving 12 bases between them. Germline CDR1 SGHAT, CDR2 FQNNGV. CDR3 length equals 15 residues. The CDR3 sequence: CASSLGPEPAYEQYF. As DNA, the CDR3 is TGTGCCAGCAGCTTAGGGCCCGAGCCAGCCTACGAGCAGTACTTC.

The V call is TRBV28, the J call TRBJ2-1; 9 bases line up with TRBD2. V lost 6 bases and J lost 12; bases outside the gene matches: 12. This CDR3 is 14 amino acids long. Germline V gene data show CDR1 as MDHEN and CDR2 as SYDVKM. The CDR3 nucleotides read TGTGCCAGCAGCGCTAGCGGGGAACCTCTTCGGCAGTTCTTC. It encodes CASSASGEPLRQFF.

V gene TRBV27 combines with J gene TRBJ1-1, with 7 bases identical to TRBD1. V gave up 2 bases and J gave up 5 bases; unmatched junction bases: 5. This CDR3 has 14 amino acids. Germline-derived CDR1 and CDR2 are MNHEY and SMNVEV (reference sequence). The CDR3 sequence: CASSLNPGQTEAFF. The CDR3 nucleotides read TGTGCCAGCAGTTTAAATCCGGGACAGACTGAAGCTTTCTTT.

This rearrangement joins TRBV5-1 to TRBJ2-3; unclear D gene. The CDR3 consists of 14 residues. V dropped 3 bases and J dropped 1 base, with 9 bases sitting between them. The germline V gene has CDR1 SGHRS and CDR2 YFSETQ. CDR3 nucleotides: TGCGCCAGCAGCTGGTCTGGGGGCACAGATACGCAGTATTTT. It codes for CASSWSGGTDTQYF.